These 17 T cell receptor beta chains share one sample of origin, sequenced in a study of beta chain features in type 1 diabetes. Investigators reverse transcribed all isolated RNA, so they sequenced expressed TCRB transcripts. Sequenced by immunoSEQ multiplex PCR; TCRdb stores in-frame clones only, minus some. The data contain 240,000 or so clones, roughly 22% of them seen just once; the ten biggest clones take up more than 0.025%. For these receptors, no antigen is known. Study results and caveats: A moderate, significant TCRB CDR3 shortening appeared in type 1 diabetes across four CD4+ subsets.

The sample comprised naive CD4+ T cells from blood. The source is a woman aged 35 to 49 with type 1 diabetes.

This clone was seen more than once but under ten times. J is TRBJ2-7 and V is TRBV2; a weak D match, TRBD2 (5 bases). CDR1 is SNHLY and CDR2 is FYNNEI in the germline V gene. Deletions cut 4 bases from V and 4 bases from J, with 14 bases between. The CDR3 contains 14 residues. This CDR3 reads CASSVGGRGYEQYF. The CDR3 DNA reads as TGTGCCAGCAGTGTTGGTGGGAGAGGGTACGAGCAGTACTTC.

This clone was found once. The gene calls are TRBV11-1 and TRBJ1-2; unclear D gene. The CDR3 has 15 amino acids. Germline CDR1 reads SGHAT; CDR2 reads FQDESV (reference sequence). Trimming stripped 4 bases from V and 0 bases from J, with 12 bases between. The DNA of the CDR3 is TGTGCCAGCAGCTCGGGAGCGATAACTAACTATGGCTACACCTTC. The encoded protein is CASSSGAITNYGYTF.

The chain is built from TRBV5-6 and TRBJ1-6, with 7 nucleotides matching TRBD1. The CDR3 spans 15 residues. CDR1 and CDR2 (germline): SGHDT, YYEEEE. V was clipped by 5 bases and J by 9 bases; unmatched bases: 11. The CDR3 DNA reads as TGTGCCAGCAGGGTGACCGACAGGGATAGTTCACCCCTCCACTTT. Protein: CASRVTDRDSSPLHF. The whole variable domain, remainder taken from reference TRBV5-6 and TRBJ1-6, is DAGVTQSPTHLIKTRGQQVTLRCSPKSGHDTVSWYQQALGQGPQFIFQYYEEEERQRGNFPDRFSGHQFPNYSSELNVNALLLGDSALYLCASRVTDRDSSPLHFGNGTRLTVT.

This clone was counted only a few times. The CDR3 DNA reads TGTGCTAGTGCCCCCCTAGCGGGTTACAATGAGCAGTTCTTC. Translated, it gives CASAPLAGYNEQFF. This chain joins TRBV12-5 and TRBJ2-1, with 8 bases aligning to TRBD2. Losses at the gene ends were 7 bases for V and 4 bases for J; bases not matched to a gene: 6. The CDR3 runs to 14 residues. From germline, CDR1 is LGHNT and CDR2 FRNRAP.

The CDR3 bases are TGCGCCAGCAGCCAAGCCCGAGGTGAGCAGTTCTTC. Its translation: CASSQARGEQFF. The genes are TRBV4-1 and TRBJ2-1; D is unresolved. V lost 1 base to trimming and J lost 9 bases, with 7 bases between them. The germline CDR1 and CDR2 sequences are MGHRA and YSYEKL. CDR3 length equals 12 residues.

This clone was counted between two and nine times. The chain carries TRBV5-1 and TRBJ2-3, with 11 bases that match TRBD2. Germline lookup yields CDR1 SGHRS and CDR2 YFSETQ. This CDR3 comprises 16 residues. The J segment lost 5 bases and the V segment lost 6 bases, leaving 11 bases of the junction unmatched. CDR3: CASIPLAGGPQDTQYF. In DNA form, the CDR3 reads TGCGCCAGCATCCCCTTAGCGGGAGGGCCTCAAGATACGCAGTATTTT.

The V call is TRBV7-3, the J call TRBJ1-1; tentatively, D is TRBD1 (6 bases). The CDR3 length is 13 residues. Germline V lookup: CDR1 SGHTA, CDR2 FQGTGA. V gave up 4 bases and J gave up 4 bases, with 10 bases separating them. In DNA, the CDR3 is TGTGCCAGCAGCTCAGCACAGGGCACTGAAGCTTTCTTT. Its translation is CASSSAQGTEAFF.

The gene calls are TRBV7-9 and TRBJ2-1; 8 bases line up with TRBD1. The germline CDR1 and CDR2 sequences are SEHNR and FQNEAQ (reference sequence). V gave up 7 bases and J gave up 3 bases; unmatched junction bases: 11. The CDR3 contains 16 residues. This CDR3 is CASTPGAGGIYNEQFF. DNA for the CDR3: TGTGCCAGCACCCCAGGGGCAGGGGGCATCTACAATGAGCAGTTCTTC.

This clone has a handful of counts. The CDR3 nucleotides are TGTGCCAGCAGTGAAGCGACAGCCAATCAGCCCCAGCATTTT. Translation gives CASSEATANQPQHF. The rearrangement joins TRBV2 to TRBJ1-5, with D possibly being TRBD1 (5 bases). CDR1 and CDR2 from the germline V gene are SNHLY and FYNNEI. The V and J ends lost 0 bases and 3 bases respectively, with 6 bases between them. The CDR3 extends over 14 amino acids.

The chain links TRBV30 to TRBJ1-3; TRBD1 aligns across 9 bases. This CDR3 contains 17 residues. Per germline, CDR1 GTSNPN and CDR2 SVGIG (reference sequence). With 3 bases clipped from V and 7 bases from J, the junction kept 16 bases outside the gene matches. The CDR3 nucleotides read TGTGCCTGGAGGCCCGTCACGGGACAGGGTACAAGGAACACCATATATTTT. Residues: CAWRPVTGQGTRNTIYF.

In this sample, this clone turned up a few times. The chain is built from TRBV9 and TRBJ2-1; the match to TRBD2 covers 7 bases. This CDR3 contains 14 residues. CDR1 and CDR2 from the germline V gene are SGDLS and YYNGEE. Germline trimming cut 0 bases from V and 7 bases from J; bases unmatched to any gene: 4. CDR3 sequence reads: CASSVVSGSNEQFF. The CDR3 DNA reads TGTGCCAGCAGCGTAGTTAGCGGGTCGAATGAGCAGTTCTTC.

The chain employs TRBV25-1 and TRBJ2-5; 10 bases match TRBD2. Losses at the gene ends were 2 bases for V and 7 bases for J; bases not matched to a gene: 13. The CDR3 has 17 amino acids. Germline loops: CDR1 MGHDK, CDR2 SYGVNS. CDR3 region: CASSEGDSGGPQGTQYF. The CDR3 nucleotides read TGTGCCAGCAGTGAAGGCGATAGCGGGGGGCCTCAGGGGACCCAGTACTTC. Looking up the rest from reference TRBV25-1 and TRBJ2-5 gives the full variable domain: EADIYQTPRYLVIGTGKKITLECSQTMGHDKMYWYQQDPGMELHLIHYSYGVNSTEKGDLSSESTVSRIRTEHFPLTLESARPSHTSQYLCASSEGDSGGPQGTQYFGPGTRLLVL.

The V gene is TRBV5-1, the J gene TRBJ1-2, with TRBD1 matching 10 bases. Germline CDR1 SGHRS, CDR2 YFSETQ. V was clipped by 4 bases and J by 8 bases; unmatched bases: 5. The CDR3 has 13 residues. The CDR3 DNA is TGCGCCAGCAGCCCGGGACAGGGGAGAGGCTACACCTTC. It yields the protein CASSPGQGRGYTF.

The sample holds a few counts of this clone. This chain connects TRBV6-5 to TRBJ2-7; 10 nucleotides align to TRBD1. The V gene end was trimmed by 6 bases and the J gene end by 3 bases; junction bases not matched to a gene: 8. This CDR3 region has 15 residues. Germline CDR1 is MNHEY and CDR2 is SVGAGI. CDR3 amino acids: CASRSRQGANYEQYF. The CDR3 nucleotides read TGTGCCAGCAGATCTAGACAGGGGGCTAACTACGAGCAGTACTTC.

This rearrangement joins TRBV5-1 to TRBJ2-5; 7 bases are a match to TRBD1. The CDR3 sequence is 14 residues long. V shed 4 bases and J 1 base; nucleotides not matched to a gene: 4. CDR1 is SGHRS, CDR2 YFSETQ, per germline. The CDR3, as DNA: TGCGCCAGCAGCCGGGACAGTCTCCAAGAGACCCAGTACTTC. Its protein is CASSRDSLQETQYF.

This clone was observed a few times. The chain joins TRBV28 to TRBJ2-5, with D possibly matching TRBD2 (6 bases). V was trimmed by 8 bases and J by 1 base, leaving 8 bases between them. Per germline, CDR1 MDHEN and CDR2 SYDVKM. The CDR3 is 12 amino acids. The CDR3 sequence: CASRGIQETQYF. CDR3 sequence (DNA): TGTGCCAGCCGCGGGATCCAAGAGACCCAGTACTTC.

This clone was seen more than once but under ten times. This specimen includes other DNA sequences encoding the same CDR3. The V gene is TRBV7-9, the J gene TRBJ1-1; TRBD1 is a possible D gene (5 bases). The germline V gene encodes CDR1 SEHNR and CDR2 FQNEAQ (reference sequence). The CDR3 extends over 11 amino acids. V lost 5 bases, J lost 6 bases, and 7 bases lay in between. For the CDR3, the DNA is TGTGCCAGCAGCGACAGAGCTGAAGCTTTCTTT. Its translation: CASSDRAEAFF.